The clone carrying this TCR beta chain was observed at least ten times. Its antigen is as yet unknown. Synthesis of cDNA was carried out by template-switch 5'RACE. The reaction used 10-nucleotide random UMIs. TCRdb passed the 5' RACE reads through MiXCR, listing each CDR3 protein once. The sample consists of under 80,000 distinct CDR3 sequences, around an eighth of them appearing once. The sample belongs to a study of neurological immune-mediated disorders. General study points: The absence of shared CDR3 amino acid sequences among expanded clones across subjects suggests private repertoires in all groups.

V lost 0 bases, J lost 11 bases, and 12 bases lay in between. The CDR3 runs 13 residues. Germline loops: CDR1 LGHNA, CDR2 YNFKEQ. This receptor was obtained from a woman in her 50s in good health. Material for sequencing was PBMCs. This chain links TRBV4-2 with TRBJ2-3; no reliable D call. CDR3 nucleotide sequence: TGTGCCAGCAGCCAAGATTTGGGGAAGATGCAGTATTTT. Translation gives CASSQDLGKMQYF.